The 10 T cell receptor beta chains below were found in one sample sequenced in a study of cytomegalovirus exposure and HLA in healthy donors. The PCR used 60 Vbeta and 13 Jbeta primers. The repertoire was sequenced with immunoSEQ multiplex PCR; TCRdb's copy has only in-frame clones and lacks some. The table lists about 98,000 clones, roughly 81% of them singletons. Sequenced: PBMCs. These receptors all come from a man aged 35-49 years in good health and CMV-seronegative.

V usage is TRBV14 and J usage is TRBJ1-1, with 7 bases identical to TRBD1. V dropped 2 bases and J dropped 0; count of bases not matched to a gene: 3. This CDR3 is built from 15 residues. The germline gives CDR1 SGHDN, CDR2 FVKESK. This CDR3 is CASSQIQGMNTEAFF. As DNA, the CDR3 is TGTGCCAGCAGCCAAATACAGGGGATGAACACTGAAGCTTTCTTT.

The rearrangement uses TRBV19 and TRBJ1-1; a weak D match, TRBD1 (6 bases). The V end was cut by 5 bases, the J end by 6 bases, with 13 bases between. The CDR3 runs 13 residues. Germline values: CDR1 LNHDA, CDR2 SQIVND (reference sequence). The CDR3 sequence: CASSPRTVSEAFF. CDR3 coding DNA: TGTGCCAGTAGTCCCCGGACAGTCTCTGAAGCTTTCTTT. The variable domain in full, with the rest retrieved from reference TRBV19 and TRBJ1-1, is DGGITQSPKYLFRKEGQNVTLSCEQNLNHDAMYWYRQDPGQGLRLIYYSQIVNDFQKGDIAEGYSVSREKKESFPLTVTSAQKNPTAFYLCASSPRTVSEAFFGQGTRLTVV.

CDR3 sequence reads: CASSPTSGGRGSFF. As DNA, the CDR3 is TGTGCCAGCAGCCCGACTAGCGGGGGGCGCGGTTCATTCTTC. The genes are TRBV7-9 and TRBJ2-1, with 13 bases that match TRBD2. This CDR3 contains 14 residues. V trimming: 5 bases; J trimming: 16 bases; junction bases outside the gene matches: 11. Per germline, CDR1 SEHNR and CDR2 FQNEAQ (reference sequence).

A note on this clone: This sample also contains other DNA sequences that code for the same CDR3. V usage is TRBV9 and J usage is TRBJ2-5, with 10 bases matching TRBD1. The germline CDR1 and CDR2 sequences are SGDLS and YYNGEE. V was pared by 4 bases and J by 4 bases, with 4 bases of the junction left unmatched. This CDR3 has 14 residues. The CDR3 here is CASSPDRGRETQYF. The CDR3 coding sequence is TGTGCCAGCAGCCCAGACAGGGGGCGAGAGACCCAGTACTTC.

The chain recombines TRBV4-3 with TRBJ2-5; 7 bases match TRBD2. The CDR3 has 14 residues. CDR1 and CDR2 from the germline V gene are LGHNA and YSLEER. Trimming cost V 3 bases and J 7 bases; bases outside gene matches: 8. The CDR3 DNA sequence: TGCGCCAGCAGCCACAGACGGGGGGAAGGGACCCAGTACTTC. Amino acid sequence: CASSHRRGEGTQYF.

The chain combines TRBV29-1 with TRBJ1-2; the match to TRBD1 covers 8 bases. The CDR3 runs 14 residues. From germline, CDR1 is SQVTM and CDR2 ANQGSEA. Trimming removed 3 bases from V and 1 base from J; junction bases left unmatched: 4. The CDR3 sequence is CSVEGDRINYGYTF. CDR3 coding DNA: TGCAGCGTTGAGGGGGACAGGATTAACTATGGCTACACCTTC.

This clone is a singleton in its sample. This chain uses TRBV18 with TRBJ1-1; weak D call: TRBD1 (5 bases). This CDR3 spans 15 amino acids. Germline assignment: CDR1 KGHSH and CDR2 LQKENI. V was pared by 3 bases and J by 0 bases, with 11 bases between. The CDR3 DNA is TGTGCCAGCTCACCTACTCGGGGGGTGAACACTGAAGCTTTCTTT. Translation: CASSPTRGVNTEAFF. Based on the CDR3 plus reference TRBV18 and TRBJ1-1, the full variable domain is NAGVMQNPRHLVRRRGQEARLRCSPMKGHSHVYWYRQLPEEGLKFMVYLQKENIIDESGMPKERFSAEFPKEGPSILRIQQVVRGDSAAYFCASSPTRGVNTEAFFGQGTRLTVV.

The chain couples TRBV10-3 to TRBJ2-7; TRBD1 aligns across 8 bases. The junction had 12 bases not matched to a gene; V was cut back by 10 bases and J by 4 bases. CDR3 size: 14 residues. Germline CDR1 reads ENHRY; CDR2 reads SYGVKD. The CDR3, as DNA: TGTGCCACCGGGCCGACAGGGGTGGCTTACGAGCAGTACTTC. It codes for CATGPTGVAYEQYF.

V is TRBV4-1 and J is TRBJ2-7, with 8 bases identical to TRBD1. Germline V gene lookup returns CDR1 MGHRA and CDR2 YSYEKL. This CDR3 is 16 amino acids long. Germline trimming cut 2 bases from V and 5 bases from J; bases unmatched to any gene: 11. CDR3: CASSQLPTGDDDEQYF. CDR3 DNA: TGCGCCAGCAGCCAACTACCGACAGGGGACGATGACGAGCAGTACTTC.

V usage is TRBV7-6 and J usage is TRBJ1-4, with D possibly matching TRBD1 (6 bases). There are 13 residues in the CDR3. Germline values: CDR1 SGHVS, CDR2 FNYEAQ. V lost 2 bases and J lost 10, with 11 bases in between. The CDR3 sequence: CASSLSTGAKLFF. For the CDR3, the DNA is TGTGCCAGCAGCTTATCGACAGGCGCAAAACTGTTTTTT.